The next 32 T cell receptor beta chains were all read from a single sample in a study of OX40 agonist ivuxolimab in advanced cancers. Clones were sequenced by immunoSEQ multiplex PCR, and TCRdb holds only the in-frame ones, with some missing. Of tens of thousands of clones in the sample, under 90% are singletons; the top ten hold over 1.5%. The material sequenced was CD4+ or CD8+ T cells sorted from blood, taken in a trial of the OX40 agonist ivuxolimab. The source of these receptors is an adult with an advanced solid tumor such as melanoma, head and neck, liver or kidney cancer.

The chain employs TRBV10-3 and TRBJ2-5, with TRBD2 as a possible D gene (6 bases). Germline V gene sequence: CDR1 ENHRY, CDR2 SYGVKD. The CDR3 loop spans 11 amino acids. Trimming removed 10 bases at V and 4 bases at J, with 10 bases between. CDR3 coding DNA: TGTGCCACGGGAGCGGGAGAGACCCAGTACTTC. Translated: CATGAGETQYF.

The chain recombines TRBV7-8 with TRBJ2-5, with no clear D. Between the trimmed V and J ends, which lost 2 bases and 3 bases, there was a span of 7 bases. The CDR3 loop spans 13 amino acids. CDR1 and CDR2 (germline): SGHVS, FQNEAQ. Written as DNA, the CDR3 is TGTGCCAGCAGCTTATTTGTAGAAGAGACCCAGTACTTC. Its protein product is CASSLFVEETQYF.

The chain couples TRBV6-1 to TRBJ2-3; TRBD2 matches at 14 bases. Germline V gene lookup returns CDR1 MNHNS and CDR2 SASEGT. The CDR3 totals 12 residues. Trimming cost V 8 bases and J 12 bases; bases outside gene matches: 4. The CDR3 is CASPGTSGRQYF. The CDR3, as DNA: TGTGCCAGCCCCGGGACTAGCGGGAGACAGTATTTT.

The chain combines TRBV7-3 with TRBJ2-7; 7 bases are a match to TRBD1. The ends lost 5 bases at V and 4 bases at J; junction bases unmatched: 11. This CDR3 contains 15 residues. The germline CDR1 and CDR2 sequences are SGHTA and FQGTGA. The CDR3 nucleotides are TGTGCCAGCAGCGCCACCGGGACAGAGTTATACGAGCAGTACTTC. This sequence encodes CASSATGTELYEQYF.

The CDR3 bases are TGTGCCAGCAGTCTACCCGGAGTGGGACTCTCCTACGAGCAGTACTTC. Translation: CASSLPGVGLSYEQYF. The chain is built from TRBV28 and TRBJ2-7; D might be TRBD2 (6 bases). V was trimmed by 5 bases and J by 0 bases, leaving 17 bases between them. The CDR3 consists of 16 residues. Germline values: CDR1 MDHEN, CDR2 SYDVKM. Together with reference TRBV28 and TRBJ2-7, the CDR3 gives the full variable domain: DVKVTQSSRYLVKRTGEKVFLECVQDMDHENMFWYRQDPGLGLRLIYFSYDVKMKEKGDIPEGYSVSREKKERFSLILESASTNQTSMYLCASSLPGVGLSYEQYFGPGTRLTVT.

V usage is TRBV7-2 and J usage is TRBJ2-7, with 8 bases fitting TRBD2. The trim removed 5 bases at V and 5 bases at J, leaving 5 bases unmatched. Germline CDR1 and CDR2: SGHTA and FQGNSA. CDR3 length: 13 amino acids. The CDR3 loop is CASSPQRENEQYF. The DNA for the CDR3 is TGTGCCAGCAGCCCCCAGCGGGAGAACGAGCAGTACTTC.

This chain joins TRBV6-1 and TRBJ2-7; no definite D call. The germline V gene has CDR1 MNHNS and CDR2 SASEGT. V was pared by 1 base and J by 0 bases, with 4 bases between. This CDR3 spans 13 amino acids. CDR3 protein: CASSEDSSYEQYF. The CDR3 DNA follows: TGTGCCAGCAGTGAAGACAGCTCCTACGAGCAGTACTTC.

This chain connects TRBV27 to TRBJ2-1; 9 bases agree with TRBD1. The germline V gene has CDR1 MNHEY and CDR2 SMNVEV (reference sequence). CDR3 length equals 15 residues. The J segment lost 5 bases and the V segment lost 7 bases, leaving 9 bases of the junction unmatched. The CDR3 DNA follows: TGTGCCAGCAAAACCGGGACAGGGCACCACAATGAGCAGTTCTTC. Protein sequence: CASKTGTGHHNEQFF.

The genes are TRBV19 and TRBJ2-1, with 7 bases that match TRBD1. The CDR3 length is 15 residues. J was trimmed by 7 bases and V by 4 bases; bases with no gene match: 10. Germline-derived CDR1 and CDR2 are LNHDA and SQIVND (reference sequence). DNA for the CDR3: TGTGCCAGTAGTACCCTCAACGGACAGGTTAATGAGCAGTTCTTC. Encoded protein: CASSTLNGQVNEQFF.

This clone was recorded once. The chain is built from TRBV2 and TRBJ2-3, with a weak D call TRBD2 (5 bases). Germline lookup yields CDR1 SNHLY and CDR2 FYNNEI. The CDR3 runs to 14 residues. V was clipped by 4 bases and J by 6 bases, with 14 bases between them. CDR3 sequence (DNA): TGTGCCAGCAGTGTTGGGCGGTCGGGGGATACGCAGTATTTT. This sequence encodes CASSVGRSGDTQYF.

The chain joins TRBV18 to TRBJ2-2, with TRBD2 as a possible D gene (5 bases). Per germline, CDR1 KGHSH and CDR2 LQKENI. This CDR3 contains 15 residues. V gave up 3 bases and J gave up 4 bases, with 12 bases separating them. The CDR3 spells CASSPGLAPTGELFF. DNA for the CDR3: TGTGCCAGCTCACCCGGATTAGCGCCCACCGGGGAGCTGTTTTTT.

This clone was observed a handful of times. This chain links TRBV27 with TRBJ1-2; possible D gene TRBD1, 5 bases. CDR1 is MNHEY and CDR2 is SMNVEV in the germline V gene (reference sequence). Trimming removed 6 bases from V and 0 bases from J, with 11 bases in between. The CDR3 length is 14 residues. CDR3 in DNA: TGTGCCAGCAGAACCGACAGAACTAACTATGGCTACACCTTC. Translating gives CASRTDRTNYGYTF.

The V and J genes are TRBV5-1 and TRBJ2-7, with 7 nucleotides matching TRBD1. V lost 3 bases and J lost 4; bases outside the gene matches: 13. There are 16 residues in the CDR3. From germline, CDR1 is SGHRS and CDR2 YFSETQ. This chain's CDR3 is CASSSGGDSRTYEQYF. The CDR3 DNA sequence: TGCGCCAGCAGCTCGGGTGGGGACAGCAGGACATACGAGCAGTACTTC. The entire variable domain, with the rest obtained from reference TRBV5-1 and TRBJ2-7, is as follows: KAGVTQTPRYLIKTRGQQVTLSCSPISGHRSVSWYQQTPGQGLQFLFEYFSETQRNKGNFPGRFSGRQFSNSRSEMNVSTLELGDSALYLCASSSGGDSRTYEQYFGPGTRLTVT.

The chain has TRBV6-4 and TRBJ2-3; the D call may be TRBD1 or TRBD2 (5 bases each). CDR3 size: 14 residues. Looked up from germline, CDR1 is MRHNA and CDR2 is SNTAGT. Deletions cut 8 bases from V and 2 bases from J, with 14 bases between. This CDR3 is CASSRDLFTDTQYF. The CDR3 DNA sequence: TGTGCCAGCTCAAGGGACCTCTTCACAGATACGCAGTATTTT.

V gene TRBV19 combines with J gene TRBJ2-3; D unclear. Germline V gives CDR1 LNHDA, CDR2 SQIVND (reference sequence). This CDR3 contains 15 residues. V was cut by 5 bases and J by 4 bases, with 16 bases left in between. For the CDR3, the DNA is TGTGCCAGTAGTCCATCTTACGCACGCGCAGATACGCAGTATTTT. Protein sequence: CASSPSYARADTQYF. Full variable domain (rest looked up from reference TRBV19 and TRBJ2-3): DGGITQSPKYLFRKEGQNVTLSCEQNLNHDAMYWYRQDPGQGLRLIYYSQIVNDFQKGDIAEGYSVSREKKESFPLTVTSAQKNPTAFYLCASSPSYARADTQYFGPGTRLTVL.

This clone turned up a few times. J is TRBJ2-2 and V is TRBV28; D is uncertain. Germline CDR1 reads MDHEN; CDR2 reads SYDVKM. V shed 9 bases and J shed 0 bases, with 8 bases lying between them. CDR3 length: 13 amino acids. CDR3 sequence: CASKGANTGELFF. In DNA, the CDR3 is TGTGCCAGTAAGGGTGCGAACACCGGGGAGCTGTTTTTT. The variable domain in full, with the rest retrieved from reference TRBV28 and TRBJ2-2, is DVKVTQSSRYLVKRTGEKVFLECVQDMDHENMFWYRQDPGLGLRLIYFSYDVKMKEKGDIPEGYSVSREKKERFSLILESASTNQTSMYLCASKGANTGELFFGEGSRLTVL.

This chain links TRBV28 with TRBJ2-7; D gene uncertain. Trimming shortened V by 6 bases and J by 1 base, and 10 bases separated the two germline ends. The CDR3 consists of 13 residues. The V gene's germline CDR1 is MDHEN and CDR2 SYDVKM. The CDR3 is CASSRLSSYEQYF. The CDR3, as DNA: TGTGCCAGCAGCCGTCTGTCGTCCTACGAGCAGTACTTC.

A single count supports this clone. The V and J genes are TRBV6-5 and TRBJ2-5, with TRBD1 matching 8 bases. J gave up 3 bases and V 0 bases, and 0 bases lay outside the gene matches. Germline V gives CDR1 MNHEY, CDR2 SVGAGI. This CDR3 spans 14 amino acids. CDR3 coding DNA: TGTGCCAGCAGTTACTCGACAGGGGAAGAGACCCAGTACTTC. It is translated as CASSYSTGEETQYF.

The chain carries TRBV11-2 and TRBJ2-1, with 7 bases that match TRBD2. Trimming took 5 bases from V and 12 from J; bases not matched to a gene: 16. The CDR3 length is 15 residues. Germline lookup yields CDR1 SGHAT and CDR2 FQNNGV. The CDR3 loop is CASSPSPGGWMRQFF. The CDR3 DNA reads TGTGCCAGCAGCCCCAGTCCGGGAGGATGGATGAGGCAGTTCTTC.

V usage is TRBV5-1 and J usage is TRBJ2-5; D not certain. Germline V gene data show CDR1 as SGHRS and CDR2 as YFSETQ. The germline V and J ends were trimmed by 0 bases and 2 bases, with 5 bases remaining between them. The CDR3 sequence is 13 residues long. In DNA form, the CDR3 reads TGCGCCAGCAGCTTGGTCCTACAAGAGACCCAGTACTTC. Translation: CASSLVLQETQYF.

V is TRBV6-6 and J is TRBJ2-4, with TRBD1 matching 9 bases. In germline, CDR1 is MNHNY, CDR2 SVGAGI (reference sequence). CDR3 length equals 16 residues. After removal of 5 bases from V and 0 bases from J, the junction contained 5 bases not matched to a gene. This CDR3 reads CASSPRQGVAKNIQYF. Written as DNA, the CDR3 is TGTGCCAGCAGTCCACGACAGGGGGTAGCCAAAAACATTCAGTACTTC.

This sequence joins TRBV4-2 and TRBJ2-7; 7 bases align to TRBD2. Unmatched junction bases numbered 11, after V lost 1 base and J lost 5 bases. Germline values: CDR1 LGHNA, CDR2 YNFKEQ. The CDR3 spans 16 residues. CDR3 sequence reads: CASSQAGGRERNEQYF. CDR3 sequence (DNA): TGTGCCAGCAGCCAAGCGGGCGGGAGAGAGAGGAACGAGCAGTACTTC.

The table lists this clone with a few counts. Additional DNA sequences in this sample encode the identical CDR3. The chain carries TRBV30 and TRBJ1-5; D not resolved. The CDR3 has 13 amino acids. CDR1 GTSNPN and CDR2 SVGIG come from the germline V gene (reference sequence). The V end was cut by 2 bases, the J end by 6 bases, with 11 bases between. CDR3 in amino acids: CAWSLSGSQPQHF. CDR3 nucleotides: TGTGCCTGGAGTCTTTCAGGTTCTCAGCCCCAGCATTTT.

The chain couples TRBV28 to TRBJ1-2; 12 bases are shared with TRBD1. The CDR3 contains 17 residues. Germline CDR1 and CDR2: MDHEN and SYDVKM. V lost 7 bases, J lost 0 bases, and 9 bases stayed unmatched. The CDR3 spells CASKYGGQGATNYGYTF. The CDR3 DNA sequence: TGTGCCAGCAAATATGGGGGACAGGGGGCAACTAACTATGGCTACACCTTC.

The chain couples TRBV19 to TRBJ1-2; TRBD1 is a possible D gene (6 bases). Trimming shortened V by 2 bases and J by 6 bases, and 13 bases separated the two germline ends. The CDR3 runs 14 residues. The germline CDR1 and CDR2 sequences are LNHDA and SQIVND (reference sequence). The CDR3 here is CASSITQGEHGYTF. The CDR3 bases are TGTGCCAGTAGTATAACACAGGGCGAGCATGGCTACACCTTC.

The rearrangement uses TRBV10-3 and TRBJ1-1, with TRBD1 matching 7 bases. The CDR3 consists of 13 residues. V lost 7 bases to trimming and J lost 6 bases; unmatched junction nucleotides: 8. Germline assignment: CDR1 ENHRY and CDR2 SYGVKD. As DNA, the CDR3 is TGTGCCATCACCCGGGACAGAGGCGCTGAAGCTTTCTTT. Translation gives CAITRDRGAEAFF.

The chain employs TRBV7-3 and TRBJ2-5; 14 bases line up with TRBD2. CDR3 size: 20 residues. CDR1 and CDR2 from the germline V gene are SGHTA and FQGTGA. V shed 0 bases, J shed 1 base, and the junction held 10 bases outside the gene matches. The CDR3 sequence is CASSLTPGLAGVRGQETQYF. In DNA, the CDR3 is TGTGCCAGCAGCTTAACTCCGGGACTAGCGGGAGTAAGGGGCCAAGAGACCCAGTACTTC.

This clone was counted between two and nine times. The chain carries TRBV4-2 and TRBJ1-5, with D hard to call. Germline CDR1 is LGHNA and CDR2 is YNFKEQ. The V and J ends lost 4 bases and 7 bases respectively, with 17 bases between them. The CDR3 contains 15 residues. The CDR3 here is CASSPLSDRYQPQHF. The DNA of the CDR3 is TGTGCCAGCAGCCCCCTATCAGATCGATACCAGCCCCAGCATTTT.

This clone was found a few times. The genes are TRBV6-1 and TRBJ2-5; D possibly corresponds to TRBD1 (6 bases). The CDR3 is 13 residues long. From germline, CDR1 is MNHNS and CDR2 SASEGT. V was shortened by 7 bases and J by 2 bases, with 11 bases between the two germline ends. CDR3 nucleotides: TGTGCCAGCAATCGACAGGCTCAAGAGACCCAGTACTTC. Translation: CASNRQAQETQYF.

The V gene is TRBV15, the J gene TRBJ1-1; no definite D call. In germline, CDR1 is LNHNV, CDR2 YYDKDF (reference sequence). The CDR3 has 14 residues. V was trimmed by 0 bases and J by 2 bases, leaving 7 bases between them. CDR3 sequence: CATSRDLGNTEAFF. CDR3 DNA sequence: TGTGCCACCAGCAGAGATCTAGGTAACACTGAAGCTTTCTTT.

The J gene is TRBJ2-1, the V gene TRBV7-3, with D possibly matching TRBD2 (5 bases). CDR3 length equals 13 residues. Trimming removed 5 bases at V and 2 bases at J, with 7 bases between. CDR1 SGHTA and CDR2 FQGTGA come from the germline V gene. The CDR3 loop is CASSPGTYNEQFF. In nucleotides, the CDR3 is TGTGCCAGCAGCCCCGGGACCTACAATGAGCAGTTCTTC.

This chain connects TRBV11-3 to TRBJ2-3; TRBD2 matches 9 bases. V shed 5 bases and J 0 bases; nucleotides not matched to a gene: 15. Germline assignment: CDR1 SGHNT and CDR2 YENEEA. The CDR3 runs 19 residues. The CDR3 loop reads CASSPGTSSSFSSTDTQYF. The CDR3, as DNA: TGTGCCAGCAGCCCGGGGACTAGCTCTTCATTCTCAAGCACAGATACGCAGTATTTT. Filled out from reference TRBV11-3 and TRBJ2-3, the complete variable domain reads EAGVVQSPRYKIIEKKQPVAFWCNPISGHNTLYWYLQNLGQGPELLIRYENEEAVDDSQLPKDRFSAERLKGVDSTLKIQPAELGDSAVYLCASSPGTSSSFSSTDTQYFGPGTRLTVL.